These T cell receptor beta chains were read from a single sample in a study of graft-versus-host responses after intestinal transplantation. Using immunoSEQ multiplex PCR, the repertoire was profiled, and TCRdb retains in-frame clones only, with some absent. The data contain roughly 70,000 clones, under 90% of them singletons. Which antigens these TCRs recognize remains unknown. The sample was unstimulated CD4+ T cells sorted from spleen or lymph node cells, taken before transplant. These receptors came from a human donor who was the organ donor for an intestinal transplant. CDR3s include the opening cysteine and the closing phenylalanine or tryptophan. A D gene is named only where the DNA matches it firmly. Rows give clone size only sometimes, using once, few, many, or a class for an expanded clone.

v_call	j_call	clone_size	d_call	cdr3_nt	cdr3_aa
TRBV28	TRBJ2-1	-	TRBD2	TGTGCCAGCAGTCAACTAGCGGGGGATTATAATGAGCAGTTCTTC	CASSQLAGDYNEQFF
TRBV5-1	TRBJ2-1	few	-	TGCGCCAGCAGCTCTGGAGGTTCGGGCACTGAGCAGTTCTTC	CASSSGGSGTEQFF
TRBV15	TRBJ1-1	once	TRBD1	TGTGCCACCAGCAGAGATGTAGTAGGGACAGGGGCGGGCCTAAGGATTGAAGCTTTCTTT	CATSRDVVGTGAGLRIEAFF
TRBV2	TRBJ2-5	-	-	TGTGCCTCAAATCGTGCATCGGGTTCGGAGACCCAGTACTTC	CASNRASGSETQYF
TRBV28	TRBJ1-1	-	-	TGTGCCAGCAGTTTGCTCGGGAATATTGAAGCTTTCTTT	CASSLLGNIEAFF
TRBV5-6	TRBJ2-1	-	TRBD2	TGTGCCAGCAGCTTACGACTAGCGGGGGTGAGGGACAATGAGCAGTTCTTC	CASSLRLAGVRDNEQFF
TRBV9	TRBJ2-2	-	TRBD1	TGTGCCAGCAGCATCGGGACAGGGGGAAGCACCGGGGAGCTGTTTTTT	CASSIGTGGSTGELFF
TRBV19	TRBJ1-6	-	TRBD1	TGTGCCAGCGAACCGGGACAGGGGTATTCACCCCTCCACTTT	CASEPGQGYSPLHF
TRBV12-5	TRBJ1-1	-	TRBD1	TGTGCTAGTGGTTTTGGGGGGACAGTGGACACTGAAGCTTTCTTT	CASGFGGTVDTEAFF
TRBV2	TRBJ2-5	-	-	TGTGCCAGCAGTGTAGATTCATCAGAGACCCAGTACTTC	CASSVDSSETQYF
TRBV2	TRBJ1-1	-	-	TGTGCCAGCACCCCCGGCGGCTATGAAGCTTTCTTT	CASTPGGYEAFF
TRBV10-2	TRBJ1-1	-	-	TGCGCCAGCAGTCAACCGGAGGACGGACGCTCTGAAGCTTTCTTT	CASSQPEDGRSEAFF
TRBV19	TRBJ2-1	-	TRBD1	TGTGCCAGTAATCAACCGGGACAGGGAAATGAGCAGTTCTTC	CASNQPGQGNEQFF
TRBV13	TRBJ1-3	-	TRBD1	TGTGCCAGCAGCTTAGACAGGGGAGGAAACACCATATATTTT	CASSLDRGGNTIYF
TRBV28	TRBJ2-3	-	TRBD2	TGTGCCAGCAGTCAAGGGACTAGCACGCAGTATTTT	CASSQGTSTQYF
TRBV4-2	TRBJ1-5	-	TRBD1	TGTGCCAGCAGCCAAGGGTCGGGACAGGGGTTGTATAGCAATCAGCCCCAGCATTTT	CASSQGSGQGLYSNQPQHF
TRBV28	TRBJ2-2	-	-	TGTGCCAGCAGTATCCTCACTGGGGAGCTGTTTTTT	CASSILTGELFF
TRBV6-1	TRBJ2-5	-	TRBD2	TGTGCCAGCAGATCGGGACTAGCGGGCTCGGAGACCCAGTACTTC	CASRSGLAGSETQYF
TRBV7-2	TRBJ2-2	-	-	TGTGCCAGCAGCCCCCGGACAGTTCCGAACACCGGGGAGCTGTTTTTT	CASSPRTVPNTGELFF
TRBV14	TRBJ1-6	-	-	TGTGCCAGCAGCCAAACAATCCCTCGGGGAGGTTTCGATAATTCACCCCTCCACTTT	CASSQTIPRGGFDNSPLHF
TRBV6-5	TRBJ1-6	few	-	TGTGCCAGCAGTACTACCGGGACAAACAATTCACCCCTCCACTTT	CASSTTGTNNSPLHF
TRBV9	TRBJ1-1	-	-	TGTGCCAGCAACCCCTTGGGGCAGAACACTGAAGCTTTCTTT	CASNPLGQNTEAFF
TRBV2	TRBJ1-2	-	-	TGTGCCAGCAGAGACACCCCAAACTATGGCTACACCTTC	CASRDTPNYGYTF
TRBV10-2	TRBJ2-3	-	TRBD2	TGCGCCAGCAGTGAGGCGGGGGGGGCTCAGAGGGATACGCAGTATTTT	CASSEAGGAQRDTQYF
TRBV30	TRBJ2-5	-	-	TGTGCCGGCCCGTGGGAGACCCAGTACTTC	CAGPWETQYF
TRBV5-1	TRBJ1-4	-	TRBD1	TGCGCCAGCAGCCGGGAGGACAGGGCGATGCTGTTTTTT	CASSREDRAMLFF
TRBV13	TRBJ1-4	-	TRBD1	TGTGCCAGCAGCTCACCAGACACAGGGGGTCGTAATGAAAAACTGTTTTTT	CASSSPDTGGRNEKLFF
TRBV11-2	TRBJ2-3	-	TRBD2	TGTGCCAGCAGCTTAGGAGCGGGGAGGTTCACAGATACGCAGTATTTT	CASSLGAGRFTDTQYF
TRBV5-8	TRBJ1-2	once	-	TGTGCCAGCAGCATGACAGACTATGGCTACACCTTC	CASSMTDYGYTF
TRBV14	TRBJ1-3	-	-	TGTGCCAGCAGCCAAGATCGGGGAGGTGGAAACACCATATATTTT	CASSQDRGGGNTIYF
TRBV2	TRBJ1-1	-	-	TGTGCCAGCAGTTCGGAGACTGAAGCTTTCTTT	CASSSETEAFF
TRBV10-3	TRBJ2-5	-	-	TGTGCCATCAGTGACCGGCTAGTCTCCGAGACCCAGTACTTC	CAISDRLVSETQYF
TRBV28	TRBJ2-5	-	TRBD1	TGTGCCAGCAGGTGGACAGGGGGGGGAGAGACCCAGTACTTC	CASRWTGGGETQYF
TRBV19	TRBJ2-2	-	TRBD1	TGTGCCAGTAATGGACAGGGGACCGGGGAGCTGTTTTTT	CASNGQGTGELFF
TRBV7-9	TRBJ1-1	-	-	TGTGCCAGCAGCTCCTACAGGGTCTTCTCTGAAGCTTTCTTT	CASSSYRVFSEAFF
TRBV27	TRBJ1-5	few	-	TGTGCCAGCAGTTTGCTATCAAATCAGCCCCAGCATTTT	CASSLLSNQPQHF
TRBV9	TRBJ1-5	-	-	TGTGCCAGCAGCGTAGGAGACAGGAATCTGGGCAATCAGCCCCAGCATTTT	CASSVGDRNLGNQPQHF
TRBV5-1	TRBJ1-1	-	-	TGCGCCAGCAGCTTGGTAACAAACATGAACACTGAAGCTTTCTTT	CASSLVTNMNTEAFF
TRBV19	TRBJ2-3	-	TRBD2	TGTGCCAGTAGTAGCCTAGCGGGGGGCACAGATACGCAGTATTTT	CASSSLAGGTDTQYF
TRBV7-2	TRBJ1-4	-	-	TGTGCCAGCAGCTTAAGGGGTGAAAAACTGTTTTTT	CASSLRGEKLFF
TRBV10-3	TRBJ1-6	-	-	TGTGCCATCAGTGAGACCCCAGGGGCTAATTCACCCCTCCACTTT	CAISETPGANSPLHF
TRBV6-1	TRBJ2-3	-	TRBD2	TGTGCCAGCACCTTAGCGGGGGGGGGAACAGATACGCAGTATTTT	CASTLAGGGTDTQYF
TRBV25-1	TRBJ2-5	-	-	TGTGCCAGCAGTGAAATCAGGGGCAGGGAGACCCAGTACTTC	CASSEIRGRETQYF
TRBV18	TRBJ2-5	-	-	TGTGCCAGCTCACCAGCCTCGGAACAGTCAGAGACCCAGTACTTC	CASSPASEQSETQYF
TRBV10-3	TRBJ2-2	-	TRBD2	TGTGCCATCAGTGAGAAGGGGACTAGCGGGGGGAATCATTACGCGAACACCGGGGAGCTGTTTTTT	CAISEKGTSGGNHYANTGELFF
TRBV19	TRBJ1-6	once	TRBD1	TGTGCCAGTAGGGGGACAGGGGTTAATTCACCCCTCCACTTT	CASRGTGVNSPLHF
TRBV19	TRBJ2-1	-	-	TGTGCCAGTAGTATAGCGTTTCGGCAGGGGCGCTACAATGAGCAGTTCTTC	CASSIAFRQGRYNEQFF
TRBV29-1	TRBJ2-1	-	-	TGCAGCGTTGAAGGACAGGCTTGGGGGAATGAGCAGTTCTTC	CSVEGQAWGNEQFF
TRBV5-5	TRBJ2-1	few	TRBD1	TGTGCCAGCAGCACTGGGACAGGTTACAATGAGCAGTTCTTC	CASSTGTGYNEQFF